Each of the 27 T cell receptor beta chains below was sequenced from the same sample in a study of shared clonotypes between healthy human individuals. Sequencing used immunoSEQ multiplex PCR; TCRdb keeps in-frame clones, though not all of them. Of about 1.1 million clones listed, approximately 80% are singletons. Specimen: memory CD4+ T cells from PBMCs. The subset: CD45RA-negative fraction. All receptors come from a young man in good health. Some clones in this sample may be carry-over from other donors' samples.

The chain carries TRBV9 and TRBJ1-2; the D is unclear. V shed 4 bases and J shed 3 bases, with 13 bases lying between them. This CDR3 is built from 14 residues. Germline V CDR1 and CDR2: SGDLS, YYNGEE. The CDR3 region is CASSSREVDYGYTF. The CDR3 bases are TGTGCCAGCAGCTCACGGGAGGTAGACTATGGCTACACCTTC.

The V gene is TRBV4-1, the J gene TRBJ2-7; D is unclear. The V end was cut by 3 bases, the J end by 0 bases, with 15 bases between. This CDR3 is built from 16 residues. Germline CDR1 reads MGHRA; CDR2 reads YSYEKL. The DNA for the CDR3 is TGCGCCAGCAGCCACGATCCGACCGCCCGCTCCTACGAGCAGTACTTC. It encodes CASSHDPTARSYEQYF.

Notes on this clone: One base away lies a much larger clone, so this may be a sequencing read error. The genes are TRBV5-8 and TRBJ2-7, with 9 nucleotides matching TRBD2. Matching the DNA end better, TRBJ2-1 makes the J call doubtful. Germline CDR1 SGHTS, CDR2 YDEGEE. The CDR3 is made up of 17 amino acids. This CDR3 reads CASSLDQPLAGMNEQFF. The CDR3, as DNA: TGTGCCAGCAGCTTAGATCAACCGCTAGCGGGAATGAATGAGCAGTTCTTC.

The chain combines TRBV15 with TRBJ1-1, with D unclear. In germline, CDR1 is LNHNV, CDR2 YYDKDF (reference sequence). This CDR3 is built from 17 residues. V was clipped by 1 base and J by 4 bases, with 19 bases between them. For the CDR3, the DNA is TGTGCCACCAGCAGAGGGTGGACGGCTGATGGAGCCACTGAAGCTTTCTTT. Its protein is CATSRGWTADGATEAFF.

This sequence joins TRBV13 and TRBJ1-3; no reliable D call. This CDR3 has 15 residues. V dropped 2 bases and J dropped 1 base, with 9 bases sitting between them. CDR1 is PRHDT and CDR2 is FYEKMQ in the germline V gene (reference sequence). The CDR3 loop reads CASSLTTQSGNTIYF. The CDR3 DNA is TGTGCCAGCAGCTTAACGACCCAGTCTGGAAACACCATATATTTT.

Only one count was recorded for this clone. The chain carries TRBV2 and TRBJ2-3; tentative D call: TRBD1 (6 bases). The V end lost 4 bases, the J end lost 3 bases, and 11 bases lay between the germline ends. In germline, CDR1 is SNHLY, CDR2 FYNNEI. This CDR3 has 14 amino acids. Here the CDR3 DNA reads TGTGCCAGCAGTGGGCAGGGGATGACAGATACGCAGTATTTT. Protein sequence: CASSGQGMTDTQYF.

The chain combines TRBV10-3 with TRBJ2-7; 12 bases agree with TRBD2. Trimming took 9 bases from V and 1 from J; bases not matched to a gene: 4. Germline loops: CDR1 ENHRY, CDR2 SYGVKD. The CDR3 extends over 14 amino acids. As DNA, the CDR3 is TGTGCCATTGGCGGACTAGCGGGATCCTACGAGCAGTACTTC. It codes for CAIGGLAGSYEQYF.

On this clone: This specimen includes other DNA sequences encoding the same CDR3. This rearrangement joins TRBV2 to TRBJ2-7; D not resolved. Trimming took off 8 bases at V and 0 bases at J, with 8 bases between the two ends. The germline V gene has CDR1 SNHLY and CDR2 FYNNEI. The CDR3 totals 12 residues. The CDR3 DNA reads TGTGCCAGCTCATCAGACTCCTACGAGCAGTACTTC. Protein product: CASSSDSYEQYF.

The gene calls are TRBV25-1 and TRBJ2-3; possible D gene TRBD1, 5 bases. This CDR3 region has 14 residues. V was trimmed by 3 bases and J by 9 bases, leaving 16 bases between them. Germline assignment: CDR1 MGHDK and CDR2 SYGVNS. CDR3 in amino acids: CASSDQGALRTQYF. The CDR3 DNA reads as TGTGCCAGCAGTGACCAAGGGGCTCTTAGGACGCAGTATTTT.

The chain joins TRBV6-5 to TRBJ1-1; TRBD1 might be the D (5 bases). In germline, CDR1 is MNHEY, CDR2 SVGAGI. V was pared by 2 bases and J by 0 bases, with 13 bases between. The CDR3 is 16 amino acids. The CDR3 here is CASSYRQGGVNTEAFF. The CDR3 DNA follows: TGTGCCAGCAGTTACCGGCAGGGTGGAGTGAACACTGAAGCTTTCTTT.

This clone was recorded only once. This chain uses TRBV18 with TRBJ2-7; 9 bases are a match to TRBD1. With V trimmed by 1 base and J by 7 bases, 8 bases remained unmatched. CDR3 length equals 15 residues. The germline V gene has CDR1 KGHSH and CDR2 LQKENI. The CDR3: CASSPRGTGIWEQYF. The CDR3 DNA reads TGTGCCAGCTCACCACGAGGGACAGGGATCTGGGAGCAGTACTTC.

This clone has a count of ten or more. The chain uses TRBV7-9 and TRBJ1-1; possible D gene TRBD1, 6 bases. The CDR3 runs to 12 residues. The germline V gene has CDR1 SEHNR and CDR2 FQNEAQ (reference sequence). Deletions cut 3 bases from V and 11 bases from J, with 13 bases between. CDR3 sequence: CASSFWGAGAFF. DNA of the CDR3: TGTGCCAGCAGCTTTTGGGGGGCTGGCGCTTTCTTT. The full variable domain, completed using reference TRBV7-9 and TRBJ1-1, is DTGVSQNPRHKITKRGQNVTFRCDPISEHNRLYWYRQTLGQGPEFLTYFQNEAQLEKSRLLSDRFSAERPKGSFSTLEIQRTEQGDSAMYLCASSFWGAGAFFGQGTRLTVV.

This clone turned up a few times. This sequence joins TRBV6-5 and TRBJ1-2; D might be TRBD1 (5 bases). The CDR3 is made up of 14 amino acids. CDR1 is MNHEY, CDR2 SVGAGI, per germline. Trimming took off 8 bases at V and 3 bases at J, with 16 bases between the two ends. DNA of the CDR3: TGTGCCAGCTTTCGGCAGGGTTTATACTATGGCTACACCTTC. Translating gives CASFRQGLYYGYTF.

The chain is built from TRBV5-1 and TRBJ2-2, with D uncertain. Between the trimmed V and J ends, which lost 0 bases and 2 bases, there was a span of 8 bases. The CDR3 loop spans 15 amino acids. Germline CDR1 reads SGHRS; CDR2 reads YFSETQ. The CDR3 reads CASSLGLPNTGELFF. The CDR3 DNA sequence: TGCGCCAGCAGCTTGGGGCTACCCAACACCGGGGAGCTGTTTTTT.

J is TRBJ2-7 and V is TRBV27; TRBD2 agrees at 9 bases. J lost 6 bases, V lost 1 base, and 7 bases had no gene match. CDR3 length: 15 residues. The germline gives CDR1 MNHEY, CDR2 SMNVEV (reference sequence). This CDR3 is CASSLYAGGPGEQYF. The CDR3 coding sequence is TGTGCCAGCAGTTTATACGCGGGAGGGCCAGGCGAGCAGTACTTC.

This chain joins TRBV6-5 and TRBJ2-7; unclear D gene. The V end was cut by 6 bases, the J end by 6 bases, with 15 bases between. The CDR3 sequence is 13 residues long. Germline CDR1 is MNHEY and CDR2 is SVGAGI. The CDR3 is CASSHRTPSEQYF. The CDR3 nucleotides read TGTGCCAGCAGCCACCGGACGCCGAGCGAGCAGTACTTC.

J is TRBJ1-2 and V is TRBV19, with a tentative D call TRBD1 (5 bases). The germline V gene has CDR1 LNHDA and CDR2 SQIVND (reference sequence). The germline V and J ends were trimmed by 0 bases and 4 bases, with 18 bases remaining between them. The CDR3 length is 17 residues. In nucleotides, the CDR3 is TGTGCCAGTAGTATAGAAGGTTCGGCAGGGAGGCCCTATGGCTACACCTTC. Protein: CASSIEGSAGRPYGYTF.

The rearrangement joins TRBV6-1 to TRBJ2-7; the D is unclear. The CDR3 is 13 residues long. Germline V gene sequence: CDR1 MNHNS, CDR2 SASEGT. V was cut by 6 bases and J by 4 bases, with 13 bases left in between. CDR3 nucleotide sequence: TGTGCCAGCAGGCGCGACATCGTGTACGAGCAGTACTTC. This translates into CASRRDIVYEQYF.

The V gene is TRBV15, the J gene TRBJ1-2, with 8 positions matching TRBD1. The CDR3 loop spans 15 amino acids. From germline, CDR1 is LNHNV and CDR2 YYDKDF (reference sequence). J gave up 0 bases and V 3 bases, and 3 bases lay outside the gene matches. The CDR3 sequence is CATSRDRATNYGYTF. For the CDR3, the DNA is TGTGCCACCAGCAGGGACAGGGCCACTAACTATGGCTACACCTTC.

The chain combines TRBV6-5 with TRBJ2-6, with a weak D call TRBD1 (6 bases). CDR3 length: 15 amino acids. V was trimmed by 4 bases and J by 4 bases, leaving 11 bases between them. Looked up from germline, CDR1 is MNHEY and CDR2 is SVGAGI. CDR3 sequence (DNA): TGTGCCAGCAGTTTCCAGGGGTCCGGGGCCAACGTCCTGACTTTC. It yields the protein CASSFQGSGANVLTF.

As concerns this clone: Other DNA sequences in the sample encode the same CDR3. The CDR3 DNA follows: TGTGCCAGCAGCCAGGGGGAGACCCAGTACTTC. This sequence encodes CASSQGETQYF. The chain has TRBV11-3 and TRBJ2-5; the D gene is possibly TRBD1 (6 bases). The CDR3 runs 11 residues. Deletions cut 5 bases from V and 5 bases from J, with 6 bases between. Germline CDR1 and CDR2: SGHNT and YENEEA.

DNA of the CDR3: TGTGCCAGCAGTGGGACTAGCGGGCCTAGGGATACGCAGTATTTT. Protein product: CASSGTSGPRDTQYF. The chain has TRBV25-1 and TRBJ2-3; 11 bases are shared with TRBD2. The CDR3 consists of 15 residues. Losses at the gene ends were 4 bases for V and 6 bases for J; bases not matched to a gene: 6. Germline V gene lookup returns CDR1 MGHDK and CDR2 SYGVNS.

The chain combines TRBV6-6 with TRBJ2-2; possibly TRBD1 or TRBD2 for D (5 bases each). The CDR3 extends over 15 amino acids. Between the trimmed V and J ends, which lost 5 bases and 0 bases, there was a span of 10 bases. Germline V CDR1 and CDR2: MNHNY, SVGAGI (reference sequence). CDR3 sequence reads: CASSTWGSNTGELFF. The CDR3 bases are TGTGCCAGCAGTACGTGGGGGTCGAACACCGGGGAGCTGTTTTTT.

The DNA for the CDR3 is TGTGCCAGCAGCCAGGGACCCTCTGGGGCCAACGTCCTGACTTTC. Protein sequence: CASSQGPSGANVLTF. The rearrangement links TRBV5-6 to TRBJ2-6; D tentatively reads TRBD1 or TRBD2 (5 bases each). The CDR3 is 15 amino acids. Per germline, CDR1 SGHDT and CDR2 YYEEEE. Trimming took 4 bases from V and 0 from J, leaving 8 bases between them.

This clone was seen a few times. The rearrangement links TRBV5-5 to TRBJ1-2; TRBD1 matches at 12 bases. The CDR3 extends over 14 amino acids. V was pared by 3 bases and J by 7 bases, with 4 bases of the junction left unmatched. Germline loops: CDR1 SGHKS, CDR2 YYEKEE (reference sequence). This chain's CDR3 is CASSWGQGARGYTF. CDR3 sequence (DNA): TGTGCCAGCAGCTGGGGACAGGGGGCGCGTGGCTACACCTTC.

The chain couples TRBV27 to TRBJ2-7; TRBD1 is a possible D gene (5 bases). The CDR3 spans 13 residues. V lost 3 bases and J 2 bases, leaving 8 bases between the germline ends. The V gene's germline CDR1 is MNHEY and CDR2 SMNVEV (reference sequence). CDR3 sequence: CASSLSRAYEQYF. CDR3 nucleotides: TGTGCCAGCAGTTTGTCCAGGGCCTACGAGCAGTACTTC.

This chain links TRBV7-2 with TRBJ2-3; no definite D call. The CDR3 covers 15 residues. Trimming removed 3 bases from V and 10 bases from J, with 20 bases in between. CDR1 SGHTA and CDR2 FQGNSA come from the germline V gene. CDR3 in DNA: TGTGCCAGCAGCTTTTGGGTAAACGACTTCCACGCGCAGTATTTT. Its protein product is CASSFWVNDFHAQYF.